This TCR beta chain is drawn from a study of T cells after yellow fever vaccination (dated by TCRdb to about 2019). Regarding the complete study: The SMART-Seq v4 Ultra Low Input RNA kit was used to prepare libraries from fractions with low cell numbers. The cohort comprised two healthy male donors, one aged 18 to 30 and one aged 30 to 40 years. Bulk TCR alpha and beta repertoires were sequenced longitudinally to track T-cell clones before and after primary and booster YFV17D yellow fever vaccination. Blood was drawn at multiple timepoints before and after primary and secondary immunization, with bulk PBMC replicates and cell subsets isolated. Broader findings and caveats from the paper: The secondary T-cell response was weaker than the primary response but faster, peaking on day 5 instead of day 15. Computational filtering was needed because FACS-sorted repertoires could contain abundant contaminating clonotypes from the bulk population. After the booster, most of the clones that had expanded following primary vaccination were detected again (roughly 96% of CD4 and around 88% of CD8), which suggests that memory was broadly maintained. A small fraction of clonotypes appeared in both the CD4 and CD8 compartments, likely as a result of convergent recombination. The study included only a couple of donors, which limits how far the findings can be generalized.

The germline V and J ends show losses of 0 bases and 7 bases respectively, and no gene match explains 6 bases of the junction. The germline V gene (reference sequence) provides CDR1 GTSNPN and CDR2 SVGIG. The CDR3 goes from the cysteine to the phenylalanine over 14 residues. This entry keeps only the CDR3 DNA: 42 bases, framed from base 1. The sample was run on an Illumina NovaSeq 6000. Synthesis of TCR cDNA relied on 5'RACE template switching, a step that introduced a universal primer site along with unique molecular identifiers. Priming of cDNA synthesis was performed from both the TCR alpha and TCR beta constant segments. Library amplification used two PCR steps, and the second PCR step added sample barcodes and sequencing adapters. Sequencing of libraries was performed on Illumina HiSeq 2500 (2x100 bp) or NovaSeq (2x150 bp). The authors' pipeline ran thus. Demultiplexing of reads and collapsing into UMI consensus sequences were performed with MIGEC, and V(D)J alignment was carried out with MiXCR. Using edgeR on replicate PBMC samples, clonotypes were called vaccine-responding if FDR was below 0.01 and the log2 fold change was above 5 up to day 15. Each bulk clonotype was labeled CD4 or CD8 based on which sequenced repertoire, CD4 or CD8, contained the clonotype at higher abundance. TCRdb redid the processing of the public reads, applying fastp at Q25 and MiXCR, and retained in-frame beta chains. Rows are combined by CDR3 protein, so each entry shows the most common genes and DNA. The V and J calls here are based on TCRdb, not the publication. In all, the sample holds a few hundred thousand distinct CDR3 sequences, and around 9.3% of those were seen once. Clones ranked in the top ten supply 3% to 3.5% of the sample.

Reading the label with the study, this specimen's treatment or condition is: live attenuated yellow fever vaccine strain. PBMCs were isolated from peripheral blood using a standard Ficoll-Paque protocol. Dynabeads CD4 and CD8 positive selection kits were used to isolate CD4 and CD8 T-cell fractions. TriZol was used to extract RNA from bulk PBMCs, CD4 and CD8 fractions, and dextramer-positive and dextramer-negative fractions. This clonotype was found a few times. The antigen it recognizes is unknown. No base quality values were provided; no much bigger clone lies one nucleotide off. This clonotype originated in a man aged 18 to 30 who received the YFV17D yellow fever vaccine. This material consisted of CD4+ T cells sorted from PBMCs, taken 5 days after the yellow fever booster vaccination. Recombination linked TRBV30 to TRBJ2-7; the junction holds 10 bases that match TRBD2. The nucleotide sequence reads TGTGCCTGGAGTGTAGCGGGGGGGCCTGGGGAGCAGTACTTC. The translation is CAWSVAGGPGEQYF.